This passage covers 9 T cell receptor beta chains from one sample sequenced in a study of T cell responses to AZD1222 COVID-19 vaccine. Repertoires were generated with immunoSEQ multiplex PCR, while TCRdb's copy carries only in-frame clones and drops some. The sample lists 190,000 or so clones; roughly nine tenths were seen once. This specimen was peripheral blood, taken 28 days after the second AZD1222 dose. Receptors were obtained from an adult who received the AZD1222 COVID-19 vaccine.

The rearrangement links TRBV27 to TRBJ2-1; TRBD2 aligns across 9 bases. J gave up 7 bases and V 4 bases, and 14 bases lay outside the gene matches. This CDR3 contains 17 residues. The germline V gene has CDR1 MNHEY and CDR2 SMNVEV (reference sequence). CDR3 residues: CASSSPPVAGVENEQFF. The CDR3 bases are TGTGCCAGCAGTTCCCCCCCCGTAGCGGGAGTGGAAAATGAGCAGTTCTTC.

The chain links TRBV5-1 to TRBJ2-7; TRBD1 might be the D (6 bases). Trimming cost V 4 bases and J 2 bases, with 13 bases left between them. The CDR3 is made up of 14 amino acids. Looked up from germline, CDR1 is SGHRS and CDR2 is YFSETQ. This chain's CDR3 is CASSPQGNPYEQYF. The DNA of the CDR3 is TGCGCCAGCAGCCCCCAGGGGAATCCCTACGAGCAGTACTTC.

V and J are TRBV28 and TRBJ2-1, with a weak D call TRBD2 (6 bases). Germline CDR1 reads MDHEN; CDR2 reads SYDVKM. Trimming took 5 bases from V and 10 from J, leaving 18 bases between them. The CDR3 totals 14 residues. DNA of the CDR3: TGTGCCAGCAGTCCCGGCGGAGGGGTAGTGGAGCAGTTCTTC. Its protein is CASSPGGGVVEQFF.

This clone was picked up one time. The chain carries TRBV10-3 and TRBJ1-5, with 9 positions matching TRBD1. The CDR3 totals 14 residues. The germline CDR1 and CDR2 sequences are ENHRY and SYGVKD. The V and J ends lost 4 bases and 5 bases, in that order; junction bases with no gene match: 3. In DNA form, the CDR3 reads TGTGCCATCAGTGGACAGGGGGGGGATCAGCCCCAGCATTTT. Its protein is CAISGQGGDQPQHF.

The chain couples TRBV5-4 to TRBJ1-1; no reliable D call. Per germline, CDR1 SGHNT and CDR2 YYREEE (reference sequence). The length of the CDR3 is 12 residues. The V end lost 2 bases, the J end lost 8 bases, and 10 bases lay between the germline ends. The CDR3 sequence is CASSFLGQEAFF. The CDR3 DNA follows: TGTGCCAGCAGCTTTCTGGGTCAGGAAGCTTTCTTT.

The chain carries TRBV27 and TRBJ2-1; either TRBD1 or TRBD2 may fit D (6 bases each). With 3 bases removed from V and 9 bases from J, the gap between germline ends came to 18 bases. The CDR3 length is 15 residues. CDR1 and CDR2 from the germline V gene are MNHEY and SMNVEV (reference sequence). CDR3 residues: CASSFSGATGIEQFF. The CDR3 DNA follows: TGTGCCAGCAGTTTCTCGGGGGCTACGGGGATTGAGCAGTTCTTC.

The chain has TRBV11-3 and TRBJ1-3; the D gene is possibly TRBD1 (5 bases). Germline V gene sequence: CDR1 SGHNT, CDR2 YENEEA. Trimming cost V 5 bases and J 1 base, with 12 bases left between them. The CDR3 sequence is 15 residues long. In DNA form, the CDR3 reads TGTGCCAGCAGCCGCACCCCAGGGTCTGGAAACACCATATATTTT. This gives the protein CASSRTPGSGNTIYF.

The CDR3 DNA reads TGTGCCAGCAGCCCGGGACTAGCGGGAACAAACTCCTACAATGAGCAGTTCTTC. Its translation: CASSPGLAGTNSYNEQFF. The chain recombines TRBV11-2 with TRBJ2-1; 13 positions match TRBD2. V shed 5 bases and J 0 bases; nucleotides not matched to a gene: 7. CDR1 and CDR2 (germline): SGHAT, FQNNGV. The CDR3 has 18 residues.

This rearrangement joins TRBV30 to TRBJ1-1; 7 positions agree with TRBD1. Germline CDR1 GTSNPN, CDR2 SVGIG (reference sequence). The CDR3 has 13 residues. Trimming at V came to 2 bases and at J to 10 bases, leaving 10 bases not matched to a gene. CDR3: CAWSPHDRAAAFF. The CDR3 bases are TGTGCCTGGAGTCCTCACGACAGGGCAGCAGCTTTCTTT.